This TCR beta chain was observed in a study of shared clonotypes between healthy human individuals. Measured with immunoSEQ multiplex PCR; TCRdb has only the in-frame clones, and not every one. Among approximately 940,000 clones, 70% to 85% were seen once, and the ten largest hold approximately 1.5%. Turning to this clone: Its matching antigen is unknown.

The ends were cut back, 6 bases at V and 6 bases at J, with 9 bases in the middle. Germline V gene lookup returns CDR1 LNHNV and CDR2 YYDKDF (reference sequence). The CDR3 runs 12 residues. Study-wide results and caveats: Rarefaction indicated that sorted-subset sequencing remained incomplete although depth was large. Compared with clonotypes that all four donors shared, non-shared clonotypes had lower generation probabilities. With a few donors compared, 4.5% to 6.5% of naive CD4 clonotypes were shared. Clonotype sharing among donors was thought likely to change with sequencing depth.

The TCR was taken from a man between 18 and 29 years old in good health. V and J are TRBV15 and TRBJ2-1, with D perhaps TRBD1 (6 bases). Sequences were obtained from memory CD4+ T cells sorted from blood. The subset was: CD45RA-negative fraction. CDR3 DNA sequence: TGTGCCACCAGTAACAGGGTCAATGAGCAGTTCTTC. It yields the protein CATSNRVNEQFF.